The entry that follows covers one T cell receptor beta chain sequence. The antigen is not known. The sample's treatment: approximately nine-day PBMC culture with coronavirus spike peptide pools or control peptides (ViraFEST assay). ViraFEST used peptide pools to expand antigen-specific T cells before TCR sequencing. The data were taken from a study of vaccination and CD4 T cells after COVID-19. Across the study: Six males and four females, two of them Hispanic, were enrolled as convalescents. A CEFX pool, an HIV-1 Nef pool, or no peptide went to control cultures. Study results and limitations: Sampling was limited to relatively few convalescent patients, with no early post-infection timepoints studied.

Per the germline V gene, CDR1 is DFQATT and CDR2 is SNEGSKA (reference sequence). V shed 6 bases and J 5 bases; nucleotides not matched to a gene: 2. The CDR3 length is 12 residues. Cultured CD4+ T cell DNA was sequenced using the Oncomine TCR Beta short-read assay. TCRdb called the PCR reads again in MiXCR, with one record for every CDR3 protein. The sample comprises some 11,000 distinct CDR3 sequences, around three fifths of which are singletons, and about a third rests with the top ten. The J gene is TRBJ2-5, the V gene TRBV20-1; 11 nucleotides agree with TRBD1. The sequence came from a human donor who had recovered from COVID-19. Source material: CD4+ T cells from blood, cultured in vitro. CDR3 nucleotide sequence: TGCAGTGCAGGACAGGGGGCGGAGACCCAGTACTTC. Residues: CSAGQGAETQYF.